Shown below are 18 T cell receptor beta chains from a single sample sequenced in a study of blood T cell repertoires in COVID-19. Clones were sequenced by immunoSEQ multiplex PCR, and TCRdb holds only the in-frame ones, with some missing. The sample holds 100,000 to 150,000 clones, around 86% seen once. The sample was peripheral blood. All receptors come from an elderly woman with acute or convalescent COVID-19.

The chain combines TRBV27 with TRBJ2-1; tentative D call: TRBD2 (5 bases). The CDR3 is 17 residues long. The germline gives CDR1 MNHEY, CDR2 SMNVEV (reference sequence). The V end was cut by 2 bases, the J end by 0 bases, with 14 bases between. The CDR3 sequence: CASSLALSGSSYNEQFF. In nucleotides, the CDR3 is TGTGCCAGCAGTTTAGCTTTGTCGGGGAGCTCCTACAATGAGCAGTTCTTC.

V gene TRBV5-1 combines with J gene TRBJ1-6; D call uncertain. This CDR3 region has 16 residues. Germline assignment: CDR1 SGHRS and CDR2 YFSETQ. Trimming stripped 3 bases from V and 7 bases from J, with 17 bases between. This CDR3 is CASSSRDSPGNSPLHF. CDR3 nucleotide sequence: TGCGCCAGCAGCTCGAGAGACTCTCCGGGGAATTCACCCCTCCACTTT. The full variable domain, its missing parts supplied by reference TRBV5-1 and TRBJ1-6, is KAGVTQTPRYLIKTRGQQVTLSCSPISGHRSVSWYQQTPGQGLQFLFEYFSETQRNKGNFPGRFSGRQFSNSRSEMNVSTLELGDSALYLCASSSRDSPGNSPLHFGNGTRLTVT.

The chain couples TRBV7-2 to TRBJ1-4, with no clear D. Germline V lookup: CDR1 SGHTA, CDR2 FQGNSA. The V and J ends lost 5 bases and 6 bases respectively, with 16 bases between them. This CDR3 has 15 amino acids. CDR3 sequence: CASSKKAGRDEKLFF. As DNA, the CDR3 is TGTGCCAGCAGCAAAAAGGCGGGTAGAGATGAAAAACTGTTTTTT. The whole variable domain, filled in from reference TRBV7-2 and TRBJ1-4, reads GAGVSQSPSNKVTEKGKDVELRCDPISGHTALYWYRQSLGQGLEFLIYFQGNSAPDKSGLPSDRFSAERTGGSVSTLTIQRTQQEDSAVYLCASSKKAGRDEKLFFGSGTQLSVL.

V and J are TRBV5-1 and TRBJ1-5, with D possibly matching TRBD1 (6 bases). The length of the CDR3 is 14 residues. V gave up 3 bases and J gave up 2 bases, with 9 bases separating them. The germline V gene has CDR1 SGHRS and CDR2 YFSETQ. The CDR3 bases are TGCGCCAGCAGCTCAGGGGTGGGCAATCAGCCCCAGCATTTT. Residues: CASSSGVGNQPQHF.

This rearrangement joins TRBV28 to TRBJ2-7; 7 bases line up with TRBD2. The trim removed 8 bases at V and 6 bases at J, leaving 4 bases unmatched. Germline CDR1 is MDHEN and CDR2 is SYDVKM. This CDR3 is built from 11 residues. The CDR3 loop reads CASRGVGEQYV. The CDR3 coding sequence is TGTGCCAGCCGGGGGGTAGGCGAGCAGTACGTC.

This chain joins TRBV9 and TRBJ1-3, with 7 positions matching TRBD1. The CDR3 covers 14 residues. Germline V lookup: CDR1 SGDLS, CDR2 YYNGEE. Trimming at V came to 5 bases and at J to 2 bases, leaving 4 bases not matched to a gene. CDR3 coding DNA: TGTGCCAGCAGTTCTACAGGGGCTGGAAACACCATATATTTT. The encoded protein is CASSSTGAGNTIYF. The variable domain in full, completed from reference TRBV9 and TRBJ1-3, reads DSGVTQTPKHLITATGQRVTLRCSPRSGDLSVYWYQQSLDQGLQFLIQYYNGEERAKGNILERFSAQQFPDLHSELNLSSLELGDSALYFCASSSTGAGNTIYFGEGSWLTVV.

This clone was picked up one time. The chain is built from TRBV6-5 and TRBJ1-1; no firm D call. The V end was cut by 8 bases, the J end by 1 base, with 14 bases between. This CDR3 has 14 amino acids. Per germline, CDR1 MNHEY and CDR2 SVGAGI. The CDR3 DNA follows: TGTGCCAGCGAAGCGATACTAGGGAACACTGAAGCTTTCTTT. It translates to CASEAILGNTEAFF.

This clone was counted once. The V call is TRBV6-5, the J call TRBJ2-5; 9 bases match TRBD1. This CDR3 spans 15 amino acids. Germline CDR1 MNHEY, CDR2 SVGAGI. With 4 bases clipped from V and 5 bases from J, the junction kept 8 bases outside the gene matches. DNA of the CDR3: TGTGCCAGCAGTTGGAATCACAGGGGGCTGGAGACCCAGTACTTC. Translating it yields CASSWNHRGLETQYF.

The chain combines TRBV5-4 with TRBJ1-1; no clear D. Germline CDR1 reads SGHNT; CDR2 reads YYREEE (reference sequence). The CDR3 is 13 amino acids. V was clipped by 0 bases and J by 8 bases, with 11 bases between them. The CDR3: CASSLEQNDEAFF. CDR3 DNA: TGTGCCAGCAGCTTGGAACAGAATGACGAAGCTTTCTTT.

The gene calls are TRBV5-1 and TRBJ2-5; maybe TRBD2 (6 bases). Trimming shortened V by 4 bases and J by 2 bases, and 21 bases separated the two germline ends. The CDR3 runs to 17 residues. Germline values: CDR1 SGHRS, CDR2 YFSETQ. The CDR3 loop is CASSLLGRGGGQETQYF. CDR3 coding DNA: TGCGCCAGCAGCCTCCTGGGTAGGGGAGGCGGGCAAGAGACCCAGTACTTC.

The rearrangement joins TRBV28 to TRBJ2-5, with D tentatively TRBD2 (5 bases). Germline V gene sequence: CDR1 MDHEN, CDR2 SYDVKM. The CDR3 loop spans 13 amino acids. Trimming pared 6 bases from V and 3 bases from J, leaving 11 bases between. CDR3 sequence: CASSLDGEETQYF. CDR3 coding DNA: TGTGCCAGCAGCCTGGACGGGGAAGAGACCCAGTACTTC.

The chain employs TRBV5-1 and TRBJ1-4, with 8 bases matching TRBD1. Unmatched junction bases numbered 11, after V lost 2 bases and J lost 8 bases. The CDR3 is made up of 16 amino acids. Looked up from germline, CDR1 is SGHRS and CDR2 is YFSETQ. The CDR3 spells CASSFSFGQGREKLFF. CDR3 nucleotides: TGCGCCAGCAGCTTTAGTTTTGGACAGGGAAGAGAAAAACTGTTTTTT.

The V call is TRBV27, the J call TRBJ1-2, with D tentatively TRBD1 (6 bases). V was pared by 2 bases and J by 2 bases, with 12 bases between. CDR3 length: 15 amino acids. Germline V lookup: CDR1 MNHEY, CDR2 SMNVEV (reference sequence). The CDR3 sequence is CASSLRGARNYGYTF. In nucleotides, the CDR3 is TGTGCCAGCAGTTTACGGGGGGCGCGGAACTATGGCTACACCTTC.

The V and J genes are TRBV2 and TRBJ2-2; D unresolved. Germline V gene sequence: CDR1 SNHLY, CDR2 FYNNEI. This CDR3 has 11 residues. V lost 9 bases and J lost 6, with 8 bases in between. CDR3 region: CARGSSGELFF. CDR3 bases: TGTGCCAGGGGTAGCTCCGGGGAGCTGTTTTTT. Full variable domain (rest looked up from reference TRBV2 and TRBJ2-2): EPEVTQTPSHQVTQMGQEVILRCVPISNHLYFYWYRQILGQKVEFLVSFYNNEISEKSEIFDDQFSVERPDGSNFTLKIRSTKLEDSAMYFCARGSSGELFFGEGSRLTVL.

This rearrangement joins TRBV24-1 to TRBJ2-5; 9 bases map to TRBD1. Germline values: CDR1 KGHDR, CDR2 SFDVKD. The CDR3 covers 12 residues. With V trimmed by 9 bases and J by 7 bases, 5 bases remained unmatched. CDR3 sequence reads: CATSRQGVTQYF. In DNA, the CDR3 is TGTGCCACCTCCCGACAGGGGGTGACCCAGTACTTC.

To note about this clone: Other DNA sequences in the same sample also yield this CDR3. The rearrangement uses TRBV5-1 and TRBJ1-1; D call uncertain. The CDR3 has 12 amino acids. Germline V CDR1 and CDR2: SGHRS, YFSETQ. V was shortened by 2 bases and J by 5 bases, with 7 bases between the two germline ends. The CDR3 DNA reads TGCGCCAGCAGCTTTGGCGGGACTGAAGCTTTCTTT. It encodes CASSFGGTEAFF.

This clone was observed a handful of times. The chain is built from TRBV5-1 and TRBJ1-3; D is undetermined. V dropped 1 base and J dropped 4 bases, with 9 bases sitting between them. This CDR3 has 14 residues. CDR1 SGHRS and CDR2 YFSETQ come from the germline V gene. This chain's CDR3 is CASSLTGGGNTIYF. CDR3 sequence (DNA): TGCGCCAGCAGCTTGACGGGTGGGGGAAACACCATATATTTT. Full variable domain (rest looked up from reference TRBV5-1 and TRBJ1-3): KAGVTQTPRYLIKTRGQQVTLSCSPISGHRSVSWYQQTPGQGLQFLFEYFSETQRNKGNFPGRFSGRQFSNSRSEMNVSTLELGDSALYLCASSLTGGGNTIYFGEGSWLTVV.

J is TRBJ1-5 and V is TRBV5-1; D perhaps matches TRBD1 (5 bases). Deletions cut 7 bases from V and 1 base from J, with 12 bases between. The CDR3 has 14 amino acids. Germline V gene lookup returns CDR1 SGHRS and CDR2 YFSETQ. The CDR3 here is CASGTGESNQPQHF. DNA for the CDR3: TGCGCCAGCGGAACAGGTGAAAGCAATCAGCCCCAGCATTTT. The complete variable domain, with remaining parts taken from reference TRBV5-1 and TRBJ1-5, reads KAGVTQTPRYLIKTRGQQVTLSCSPISGHRSVSWYQQTPGQGLQFLFEYFSETQRNKGNFPGRFSGRQFSNSRSEMNVSTLELGDSALYLCASGTGESNQPQHFGDGTRLSIL.